A selection of T cell receptor beta chains follows, all from one sample in a study of T cell repertoires in cytomegalovirus infection. Each CDR3 protein is one row after TCRdb ran MiXCR on the reads. The sample contains around 95,000 distinct CDR3 sequences, less than 30% of which appear only once. Their target antigens are unknown. Sequenced material: CD8+ T cells from cultured PBMCs, taken from culture after CMV antigen stimulation. Source of these receptors: a human donor in good health (CMV status not recorded). Some clones in this sample may be carry-over from other donors' samples. Both conserved end residues are part of each CDR3. Fields, in order: clone size, J gene, V gene, D gene, CDR3 protein, CDR3 DNA. D genes are given only for firm matches. Clone size, where shown, is once, few, many, or a class for clones that have expanded.

abundance: -
j_gene: TRBJ2-1
v_gene: TRBV18
d_gene: -
CDR3aa: CASSPLAGQHTNEQFF
CDR3nt: TGTGCCAGCTCACCACTAGCGGGACAGCATACCAATGAGCAGTTCTTC

abundance: -
j_gene: TRBJ2-5
v_gene: TRBV29-1
d_gene: -
CDR3aa: CSVEEIGGFGETQYF
CDR3nt: TGCAGCGTTGAAGAGATTGGGGGTTTCGGGGAGACCCAGTACTTC

abundance: -
j_gene: TRBJ1-1
v_gene: TRBV6-5
d_gene: -
CDR3aa: CASSYSGENTEAFF
CDR3nt: TGTGCCAGCAGTTACTCGGGGGAGAACACTGAAGCTTTCTTT

abundance: few
j_gene: TRBJ1-4
v_gene: TRBV4-1
d_gene: -
CDR3aa: CASSLSGQVATNEKLFF
CDR3nt: TGCGCCAGCAGCCTATCGGGGCAAGTAGCAACTAATGAAAAACTGTTTTTT

abundance: -
j_gene: TRBJ2-1
v_gene: TRBV7-2
d_gene: -
CDR3aa: CASSSSRKYNEQFF
CDR3nt: TGTGCCAGCTCTTCGTCTAGGAAGTACAATGAGCAGTTCTTC

abundance: few
j_gene: TRBJ2-1
v_gene: TRBV19
d_gene: -
CDR3aa: CASSIVVGINEQFF
CDR3nt: TGTGCCAGTAGTATAGTAGTCGGGATCAATGAGCAGTTCTTC

abundance: -
j_gene: TRBJ2-5
v_gene: TRBV5-1
d_gene: TRBD1
CDR3aa: CASSGGQGIVETQYF
CDR3nt: TGCGCCAGCAGCGGGGGACAGGGGATTGTGGAGACCCAGTACTTC

abundance: -
j_gene: TRBJ2-3
v_gene: TRBV7-3
d_gene: TRBD2
CDR3aa: CASSASGGSGDTQYF
CDR3nt: TGTGCCAGCAGCGCAAGCGGGGGGAGCGGGGATACGCAGTATTTT

abundance: few
j_gene: TRBJ2-4
v_gene: TRBV19
d_gene: TRBD2
CDR3aa: CASTPSSGGNGDIQYF
CDR3nt: TGTGCCAGTACCCCTTCTAGCGGGGGAAACGGGGACATTCAGTACTTC

abundance: -
j_gene: TRBJ2-1
v_gene: TRBV7-9
d_gene: -
CDR3aa: CASSPSNEQFF
CDR3nt: TGTGCCAGCAGCCCGAGTAATGAGCAGTTCTTC

abundance: -
j_gene: TRBJ1-2
v_gene: TRBV27
d_gene: -
CDR3aa: CASSFGLGGYTF
CDR3nt: TGTGCCAGCAGTTTTGGGTTGGGCGGCTACACCTTC

abundance: few
j_gene: TRBJ2-2
v_gene: TRBV7-8
d_gene: TRBD1
CDR3aa: CASSLFFGTDTGELFF
CDR3nt: TGTGCCAGCAGCTTATTCTTTGGGACAGACACCGGGGAGCTGTTTTTT

abundance: many
j_gene: TRBJ2-5
v_gene: TRBV7-8
d_gene: -
CDR3aa: CASSLWLGDETQYF
CDR3nt: TGTGCCAGCAGCTTGTGGTTAGGTGATGAGACCCAGTACTTC

abundance: many
j_gene: TRBJ2-6
v_gene: TRBV5-1
d_gene: -
CDR3aa: CASSLEGLSGANVLTF
CDR3nt: TGCGCCAGCAGCTTGGAAGGCCTCTCTGGGGCCAACGTCCTGACTTTC

abundance: -
j_gene: TRBJ1-1
v_gene: TRBV7-2
d_gene: TRBD1
CDR3aa: CASSFWTGEVKPEAFF
CDR3nt: TGTGCCAGCAGCTTTTGGACAGGGGAAGTGAAGCCTGAAGCTTTCTTT

abundance: -
j_gene: TRBJ1-1
v_gene: TRBV5-6
d_gene: -
CDR3aa: CASSLAMNAEAFF
CDR3nt: TGTGCCAGCAGCTTGGCTATGAACGCTGAAGCTTTCTTT

abundance: many
j_gene: TRBJ1-1
v_gene: TRBV7-2
d_gene: -
CDR3aa: CASSLRIVVSTEAFF
CDR3nt: TGTGCCAGCAGCTTACGGATAGTCGTGTCCACTGAAGCTTTCTTT

abundance: few
j_gene: TRBJ2-1
v_gene: TRBV9
d_gene: -
CDR3aa: CASSPSEGYNEQFF
CDR3nt: TGTGCCAGCAGCCCATCGGAGGGCTACAATGAGCAGTTCTTC

abundance: many
j_gene: TRBJ2-1
v_gene: TRBV6-6
d_gene: -
CDR3aa: CASTYGAQYNEQFF
CDR3nt: TGTGCCAGCACCTACGGGGCGCAGTACAATGAGCAGTTCTTC

abundance: few
j_gene: TRBJ1-1
v_gene: TRBV7-2
d_gene: -
CDR3aa: CASSLEGGWSEAFF
CDR3nt: TGTGCCAGCAGCTTAGAGGGGGGCTGGTCTGAAGCTTTCTTT

abundance: -
j_gene: TRBJ2-7
v_gene: TRBV20-1
d_gene: TRBD1
CDR3aa: CSAKRTGIYEQYF
CDR3nt: TGCAGTGCTAAAAGGACAGGCATCTACGAGCAGTACTTC

abundance: few
j_gene: TRBJ1-5
v_gene: TRBV12-3/TRBV12-4
d_gene: TRBD1
CDR3aa: CASSLTGAGQPQHF
CDR3nt: TGTGCCAGCAGTTTGACAGGGGCGGGACAGCCCCAGCATTTT

abundance: -
j_gene: TRBJ1-4
v_gene: TRBV12-3/TRBV12-4
d_gene: -
CDR3aa: CASSSGGAREKLFF
CDR3nt: TGTGCCAGCAGTTCGGGAGGGGCGAGGGAAAAACTGTTTTTT

abundance: few
j_gene: TRBJ2-7
v_gene: TRBV24-1
d_gene: -
CDR3aa: CATSDSSKSSYEQYF
CDR3nt: TGTGCCACCAGTGATTCGAGTAAAAGCTCCTACGAGCAGTACTTC

abundance: -
j_gene: TRBJ2-1
v_gene: TRBV12-3/TRBV12-4
d_gene: TRBD1
CDR3aa: CASSSGTVYNEQFF
CDR3nt: TGTGCCAGCAGTTCCGGGACAGTTTACAATGAGCAGTTCTTC

abundance: -
j_gene: TRBJ1-2
v_gene: TRBV6-6
d_gene: -
CDR3aa: CASSYSWAGANYGYTF
CDR3nt: TGTGCCAGCAGTTACTCGTGGGCAGGAGCTAACTATGGCTACACCTTC

abundance: many
j_gene: TRBJ1-2
v_gene: TRBV7-9
d_gene: -
CDR3aa: CASSLDIGQSNYGYTF
CDR3nt: TGTGCCAGCAGCTTAGATATCGGACAGTCTAACTATGGCTACACCTTC

abundance: -
j_gene: TRBJ2-2
v_gene: TRBV7-3
d_gene: TRBD2
CDR3aa: CASSLTRGGITGELFF
CDR3nt: TGTGCCAGCAGCTTAACGCGGGGGGGCATTACCGGGGAGCTGTTTTTT

abundance: -
j_gene: TRBJ2-7
v_gene: TRBV29-1
d_gene: -
CDR3aa: CSVEGDRHPLEQYF
CDR3nt: TGCAGCGTTGAAGGGGACCGACACCCCCTCGAGCAGTACTTC

abundance: -
j_gene: TRBJ2-2
v_gene: TRBV12-3/TRBV12-4
d_gene: TRBD1
CDR3aa: CASSPPPGTGGRTGELFF
CDR3nt: TGTGCCAGCAGTCCACCTCCCGGGACAGGTGGAAGGACCGGGGAGCTGTTTTTT

abundance: -
j_gene: TRBJ2-7
v_gene: TRBV18
d_gene: -
CDR3aa: CASSPVGHTYALYYEQYF
CDR3nt: TGTGCCAGCTCACCCGTAGGACACACATACGCCCTGTACTACGAGCAGTACTTC

abundance: few
j_gene: TRBJ1-6
v_gene: TRBV5-1
d_gene: TRBD1
CDR3aa: CASSLQGGRDSPLHF
CDR3nt: TGCGCCAGCAGCTTGCAGGGGGGTAGGGATTCACCCCTCCACTTT

abundance: -
j_gene: TRBJ1-2
v_gene: TRBV10-3
d_gene: -
CDR3aa: CAISELWRGAYGYTF
CDR3nt: TGTGCCATCAGTGAGTTATGGAGGGGCGCCTATGGCTACACCTTC

abundance: once
j_gene: TRBJ1-2
v_gene: TRBV29-1
d_gene: TRBD1
CDR3aa: CSVEEGQGHGYGYTF
CDR3nt: TGCAGCGTTGAAGAGGGACAGGGTCATGGCTATGGCTACACCTTC

abundance: many
j_gene: TRBJ2-3
v_gene: TRBV7-2
d_gene: TRBD2
CDR3aa: CASTPGGGGGTDTQYF
CDR3nt: TGTGCCAGCACCCCAGGTGGGGGGGGGGGCACAGATACGCAGTATTTT

abundance: few
j_gene: TRBJ2-1
v_gene: TRBV2
d_gene: -
CDR3aa: CASRISLTAFQFF
CDR3nt: TGTGCCAGCAGAATAAGCTTAACGGCATTCCAGTTCTTC

abundance: -
j_gene: TRBJ1-2
v_gene: TRBV10-3
d_gene: -
CDR3aa: CAISGALWGYTF
CDR3nt: TGTGCCATCAGTGGGGCCCTTTGGGGCTACACCTTC

abundance: -
j_gene: TRBJ1-4
v_gene: TRBV4-1
d_gene: TRBD1
CDR3aa: CASSQAGQAENEKLFF
CDR3nt: TGCGCCAGCAGCCAAGCTGGACAGGCCGAGAATGAAAAACTGTTTTTT

abundance: -
j_gene: TRBJ2-1
v_gene: TRBV4-1
d_gene: TRBD2
CDR3aa: CASSHTSGGMGDEQFF
CDR3nt: TGCGCCAGCAGCCACACTAGCGGGGGTATGGGCGATGAGCAGTTCTTC

abundance: few
j_gene: TRBJ2-5
v_gene: TRBV5-4
d_gene: -
CDR3aa: CASSQPSDQETQYF
CDR3nt: TGTGCCAGCAGCCAGCCTAGCGACCAAGAGACCCAGTACTTC

abundance: -
j_gene: TRBJ1-6
v_gene: TRBV18
d_gene: -
CDR3aa: CASSEFNSPLHF
CDR3nt: TGTGCCAGCTCTGAGTTTAATTCACCCCTCCACTTT

abundance: -
j_gene: TRBJ2-7
v_gene: TRBV7-8
d_gene: -
CDR3aa: CASSSYTGRSSSYEQYF
CDR3nt: TGTGCCAGCAGCTCCTACACAGGGCGCTCCTCCTCCTACGAGCAGTACTTC

abundance: many
j_gene: TRBJ2-1
v_gene: TRBV7-2
d_gene: -
CDR3aa: CASGLLTATSYNEQFF
CDR3nt: TGTGCCAGCGGGCTCCTGACAGCGACCTCCTACAATGAGCAGTTCTTC

abundance: many
j_gene: TRBJ2-2
v_gene: TRBV6-1
d_gene: -
CDR3aa: CASTKNLVDYLNTGELFF
CDR3nt: TGTGCCAGCACTAAAAACCTGGTAGATTATTTAAACACCGGGGAGCTGTTTTTT

abundance: -
j_gene: TRBJ2-1
v_gene: TRBV29-1
d_gene: -
CDR3aa: CSVEAGTKGDEQFF
CDR3nt: TGCAGCGTGGAAGCGGGGACGAAGGGGGACGAGCAGTTCTTC

abundance: few
j_gene: TRBJ2-1
v_gene: TRBV7-8
d_gene: TRBD2
CDR3aa: CASSLAFFGTRVDEQFF
CDR3nt: TGTGCCAGCAGCTTAGCCTTCTTTGGGACTAGAGTCGATGAGCAGTTCTTC

abundance: -
j_gene: TRBJ1-1
v_gene: TRBV29-1
d_gene: TRBD1
CDR3aa: CSARRLGTGDFEAFF
CDR3nt: TGCAGCGCTAGGCGCCTCGGGACAGGGGATTTTGAAGCTTTCTTT

abundance: few
j_gene: TRBJ1-5
v_gene: TRBV6-1
d_gene: TRBD1
CDR3aa: CASSEGQGWRQPQHF
CDR3nt: TGTGCCAGCAGTGAAGGACAGGGCTGGAGACAGCCCCAGCATTTT

abundance: -
j_gene: TRBJ2-3
v_gene: TRBV27
d_gene: TRBD2
CDR3aa: CASGLGLAGENTQYF
CDR3nt: TGTGCCAGCGGCTTGGGGCTAGCGGGGGAAAATACGCAGTATTTT

abundance: few
j_gene: TRBJ1-3
v_gene: TRBV7-9
d_gene: -
CDR3aa: CASSSSRQSGNTIYF
CDR3nt: TGTGCCAGCAGCTCCTCCCGACAATCTGGAAACACCATATATTTT

abundance: few
j_gene: TRBJ2-7
v_gene: TRBV27
d_gene: -
CDR3aa: CASSPISYEQYF
CDR3nt: TGTGCCAGCAGCCCAATCTCCTACGAGCAGTACTTC

abundance: many
j_gene: TRBJ2-5
v_gene: TRBV28
d_gene: TRBD1
CDR3aa: CASSLSGQGQETQYF
CDR3nt: TGTGCCAGCAGTTTATCGGGACAGGGACAAGAGACCCAGTACTTC

abundance: few
j_gene: TRBJ1-1
v_gene: TRBV4-1
d_gene: -
CDR3aa: CASSQGLGGNTEAFF
CDR3nt: TGCGCCAGCAGTCAAGGGTTAGGGGGGAACACTGAAGCTTTCTTT

abundance: -
j_gene: TRBJ2-1
v_gene: TRBV7-9
d_gene: -
CDR3aa: CASSFSRRGPQGEQFF
CDR3nt: TGTGCCAGCAGCTTCTCAAGGCGGGGACCTCAGGGTGAGCAGTTCTTC

abundance: -
j_gene: TRBJ2-7
v_gene: TRBV7-8
d_gene: -
CDR3aa: CASSLAVPFYEQYF
CDR3nt: TGTGCCAGCAGCTTAGCGGTCCCCTTCTACGAGCAGTACTTC

abundance: -
j_gene: TRBJ2-4
v_gene: TRBV7-9
d_gene: TRBD1
CDR3aa: CASRDRHKNIQYF
CDR3nt: TGTGCCAGCCGGGACAGGCACAAAAACATTCAGTACTTC

abundance: -
j_gene: TRBJ2-3
v_gene: TRBV12-3/TRBV12-4
d_gene: TRBD2
CDR3aa: CASSLEPGGRDTQYF
CDR3nt: TGTGCCAGCAGTTTAGAGCCGGGGGGGCGGGATACGCAGTATTTT

abundance: -
j_gene: TRBJ2-1
v_gene: TRBV4-1
d_gene: TRBD2
CDR3aa: CASSQLAGGADEQFF
CDR3nt: TGCGCCAGCAGCCAACTAGCGGGGGGAGCGGATGAGCAGTTCTTC

abundance: -
j_gene: TRBJ2-7
v_gene: TRBV19
d_gene: -
CDR3aa: CASSIDRGSDYEQYF
CDR3nt: TGTGCCAGTAGTATAGATCGTGGAAGTGACTACGAGCAGTACTTC

abundance: few
j_gene: TRBJ2-3
v_gene: TRBV7-4
d_gene: TRBD2
CDR3aa: CASSLGSGGTDTQYF
CDR3nt: TGTGCCAGCAGCTTAGGGAGCGGGGGAACAGATACGCAGTATTTT